One sample yielded the 20 T cell receptor beta chains listed below, sequenced in a study of response to subunit inactivated influenza vaccine. TCRdb re-derived calls from the RT-PCR reads in MiXCR, one entry per CDR3 protein. The sample holds 530,000 or so distinct CDR3 sequences; 14% are singletons and the top ten take over 8.5%. Sequenced here: PBMCs from blood, sampled roughly 13 days after vaccination. These receptors originate from a man aged 50 or older who received an inactivated influenza vaccine.

The table lists this clonotype with a few counts. V and J are TRBV7-2 and TRBJ2-3; D is possibly TRBD1 or TRBD2 (5 bases each). CDR1 SGHTA and CDR2 FQGNSA come from the germline V gene. Trimming took off 5 bases at V and 2 bases at J, with 17 bases between the two ends. The CDR3 consists of 16 residues. The CDR3 sequence: CASSQAGTTLTDTQYF. The CDR3 DNA is TGTGCCAGCAGCCAGGCCGGGACCACCCTCACAGATACGCAGTATTTT.

V is TRBV4-2 and J is TRBJ2-1, with D maybe TRBD2 (5 bases). Germline-derived CDR1 and CDR2 are LGHNA and YNFKEQ. The CDR3 contains 17 residues. V was trimmed by 0 bases and J by 0 bases, leaving 12 bases between them. The chain's CDR3 is CASSQEPGGLSYNEQFF. CDR3 bases: TGTGCCAGCAGCCAAGAACCCGGCGGGCTCTCCTACAATGAGCAGTTCTTC.

The chain recombines TRBV20-1 with TRBJ2-1; 9 bases line up with TRBD2. With 1 base clipped from V and 6 bases from J, the junction kept 4 bases outside the gene matches. CDR1 is DFQATT and CDR2 is SNEGSKA in the germline V gene (reference sequence). The CDR3 runs 14 residues. The CDR3 loop reads CSARGLTSGNEQFF. The CDR3 region has the DNA TGCAGTGCTAGAGGCCTGACTAGCGGCAATGAGCAGTTCTTC.

V is TRBV20-1 and J is TRBJ2-1; 9 bases agree with TRBD2. CDR1 and CDR2 from the germline V gene are DFQATT and SNEGSKA (reference sequence). The CDR3 loop spans 15 amino acids. The ends lost 3 bases at V and 4 bases at J; junction bases unmatched: 7. CDR3: CSASLVSGRYNEQFF. The DNA of the CDR3 is TGCAGTGCTAGCCTCGTTAGCGGGAGATACAATGAGCAGTTCTTC.

This clonotype was picked up many times. This rearrangement joins TRBV4-2 to TRBJ2-1; D is undetermined. Trimming left V 3 bases short and J 9 bases short, with 18 bases between. From germline, CDR1 is LGHNA and CDR2 YNFKEQ. The CDR3 sequence is 15 residues long. CDR3 in DNA: TGTGCCAGCAGCCACGCTTTATTAAAAGTCGCTGAGCAGTTCTTC. It yields the protein CASSHALLKVAEQFF.

The gene calls are TRBV2 and TRBJ2-5, with TRBD2 identical over 7 bases. Germline values: CDR1 SNHLY, CDR2 FYNNEI. The CDR3 contains 14 residues. J was trimmed by 1 base and V by 3 bases; bases with no gene match: 2. The CDR3 sequence is CASSDGTIQETQYF. CDR3 sequence (DNA): TGTGCCAGCAGTGATGGGACTATCCAAGAGACCCAGTACTTC.

V and J are TRBV4-1 and TRBJ2-1; maybe TRBD1 (5 bases). The CDR3 is made up of 12 amino acids. Trimming removed 1 base at V and 8 bases at J, with 6 bases between. Looked up from germline, CDR1 is MGHRA and CDR2 is YSYEKL. CDR3 sequence (DNA): TGCGCCAGCAGCCAAGTAGGGGATGAGCAGTTCTTC. It translates to CASSQVGDEQFF.

V gene TRBV7-2 combines with J gene TRBJ2-6; possible D gene TRBD1, 5 bases. This CDR3 has 17 amino acids. V lost 5 bases and J lost 2, with 16 bases in between. Germline CDR1 SGHTA, CDR2 FQGNSA. The CDR3: CASSGQTATTGANVLTF. The CDR3 DNA sequence: TGTGCCAGCAGCGGCCAGACAGCCACTACTGGGGCCAACGTCCTGACTTTC. The variable domain in full, with the rest retrieved from reference TRBV7-2 and TRBJ2-6, is GAGVSQSPSNKVTEKGKDVELRCDPISGHTALYWYRQSLGQGLEFLIYFQGNSAPDKSGLPSDRFSAERTGGSVSTLTIQRTQQEDSAVYLCASSGQTATTGANVLTFGAGSRLTVL.

This clonotype was counted a few times. DNA of the CDR3: TGTGCCAGCAGGGCCCTATTTGAGATTGAAGAGCAGTACTTC. Protein product: CASRALFEIEEQYF. The J gene is TRBJ2-7, the V gene TRBV6-2 or TRBV6-3; D uncertain. Trimming removed 6 bases from V and 7 bases from J, with 19 bases in between. The CDR3 contains 14 residues. Germline lookup yields CDR1 MNHEY and CDR2 SVGEGT.

The chain recombines TRBV11-2 with TRBJ2-2; 7 bases fit TRBD1. CDR1 is SGHAT and CDR2 is FQNNGV in the germline V gene. Germline trimming cut 2 bases from V and 0 bases from J; bases unmatched to any gene: 3. The CDR3 spans 16 residues. In DNA form, the CDR3 reads TGTGCCAGCAGCTTATACAGGGGCCCGAACACCGGGGAGCTGTTTTTT. Amino acids: CASSLYRGPNTGELFF.

This chain links TRBV7-2 with TRBJ2-6; D is ambiguous. The CDR3 consists of 16 residues. Germline assignment: CDR1 SGHTA and CDR2 FQGNSA. Trimming shortened V by 1 base and J by 0 bases, and 7 bases separated the two germline ends. The CDR3 DNA is TGTGCCAGCAGCTTAGACGGGTACTCTGGGGCCAACGTCCTGACTTTC. The encoded protein is CASSLDGYSGANVLTF. The entire variable domain, with the rest obtained from reference TRBV7-2 and TRBJ2-6, is as follows: GAGVSQSPSNKVTEKGKDVELRCDPISGHTALYWYRQSLGQGLEFLIYFQGNSAPDKSGLPSDRFSAERTGGSVSTLTIQRTQQEDSAVYLCASSLDGYSGANVLTFGAGSRLTVL.

This clonotype appeared a few times. The chain uses TRBV7-2 and TRBJ2-7, with 9 bases fitting TRBD2. V gave up 3 bases and J gave up 9 bases; unmatched junction bases: 9. The CDR3 length is 14 residues. CDR1 is SGHTA and CDR2 is FQGNSA in the germline V gene. CDR3 in amino acids: CASSFGWREGRQYF. CDR3 bases: TGTGCCAGCAGCTTTGGTTGGCGGGAGGGGCGGCAGTACTTC.

The genes are TRBV2 and TRBJ1-3; D not certain. Trimming pared 7 bases from V and 0 bases from J, leaving 7 bases between. This CDR3 contains 13 residues. Germline values: CDR1 SNHLY, CDR2 FYNNEI. The CDR3: CASIRYSGNTIYF. DNA for the CDR3: TGTGCCAGCATTAGGTACTCTGGAAACACCATATATTTT.

The genes are TRBV5-1 and TRBJ2-3, with 7 bases identical to TRBD1. V was pared by 0 bases and J by 5 bases, with 12 bases of the junction left unmatched. The CDR3 length is 17 residues. CDR1 and CDR2 from the germline V gene are SGHRS and YFSETQ. DNA for the CDR3: TGCGCCAGCAGCTTGGGACAGGTCCGAGCAGGGGGAGATACGCAGTATTTT. Translation gives CASSLGQVRAGGDTQYF.

This chain connects TRBV4-3 to TRBJ2-7, with D tentatively TRBD1 (6 bases). Germline V gene data show CDR1 as LGHNA and CDR2 as YSLEER. This CDR3 is 16 amino acids long. Trimming took 1 base from V and 1 from J, leaving 14 bases between them. DNA for the CDR3: TGCGCCAGCAGCCAAGGACCTAAGACAGGTTCCTACGAGCAGTACTTC. It is translated as CASSQGPKTGSYEQYF.

This clonotype was detected many times. The chain is built from TRBV15 and TRBJ2-1; 7 bases align to TRBD1. Germline-derived CDR1 and CDR2 are LNHNV and YYDKDF (reference sequence). This CDR3 comprises 14 residues. The V segment lost 4 bases and the J segment 4 bases; nucleotides outside the gene matches: 4. CDR3 DNA sequence: TGTGCCACCAGCACCGGGACAGCTTACAATGAGCAGTTCTTC. Amino acids: CATSTGTAYNEQFF.

A few counts support this clonotype. This chain joins TRBV20-1 and TRBJ1-1, with a weak D call TRBD1 (6 bases). Germline CDR1 DFQATT, CDR2 SNEGSKA (reference sequence). The CDR3 length is 14 residues. V was cut by 3 bases and J by 11 bases, with 22 bases left in between. DNA of the CDR3: TGCAGTGCTAGGCCCGGAACAGGGCTCGTTGGGGCTTTCTTT. Translated, it gives CSARPGTGLVGAFF.

This clonotype came up a few times. The chain combines TRBV10-3 with TRBJ1-2; 7 bases are shared with TRBD1. V was clipped by 7 bases and J by 2 bases; unmatched bases: 7. The V gene's germline CDR1 is ENHRY and CDR2 SYGVKD. There are 14 residues in the CDR3. The DNA of the CDR3 is TGTGCCATCAATGATCAGGGGGTAAACTATGGCTACACCTTC. It yields the protein CAINDQGVNYGYTF.

This clonotype showed up just a few times. The rearrangement joins TRBV28 to TRBJ2-3; TRBD1 or TRBD2 may be the D gene (5 bases each). Trimming removed 6 bases from V and 1 base from J, with 17 bases in between. Germline V gene sequence: CDR1 MDHEN, CDR2 SYDVKM. CDR3 length: 16 residues. The CDR3 loop is CASRPPKGSGTDTQYF. DNA of the CDR3: TGTGCCAGCAGACCTCCAAAGGGGAGCGGCACAGATACGCAGTATTTT.

This clonotype occurred a few times. This chain uses TRBV6-2 or TRBV6-3 with TRBJ2-5; 7 bases are a match to TRBD2. Germline CDR1 and CDR2: MNHEY and SVGEGT. The CDR3 is 16 residues long. V dropped 7 bases and J dropped 1; count of bases not matched to a gene: 12. CDR3 loop: CASTLPHRLAQETQYF. The CDR3 DNA reads as TGTGCCAGCACCTTACCCCATAGACTAGCCCAAGAGACCCAGTACTTC.